The 7 T cell receptor beta chains reported below all come from one sample, sequenced in a study of cytomegalovirus exposure and HLA in healthy donors. Both 60 Vbeta primers and 13 Jbeta primers went into the PCR. Some clones are missing from TCRdb's copy, which holds only in-frame ones; the method was immunoSEQ multiplex PCR. This repertoire includes 200,000 to 250,000 clones. Sequencing was performed on PBMCs. These TCRs come from a girl aged 2-10 years in good health and CMV-seropositive.

The chain joins TRBV27 to TRBJ2-7; TRBD1 matches 7 bases. Losses at the gene ends were 5 bases for V and 6 bases for J; bases not matched to a gene: 13. Germline V lookup: CDR1 MNHEY, CDR2 SMNVEV (reference sequence). There are 15 residues in the CDR3. This CDR3 reads CASSPAQGRRGEQYF. The CDR3 DNA reads TGTGCCAGCAGTCCGGCACAGGGGAGAAGGGGCGAGCAGTACTTC.

The rearrangement uses TRBV15 and TRBJ1-2; the D gene is possibly TRBD1 (6 bases). There are 13 residues in the CDR3. Per germline, CDR1 LNHNV and CDR2 YYDKDF (reference sequence). V was clipped by 3 bases and J by 5 bases, with 10 bases between them. In nucleotides, the CDR3 is TGTGCCACCAGCAGGGGTGGACAGTATGGCTACACCTTC. It is translated as CATSRGGQYGYTF.

The rearrangement links TRBV4-1 to TRBJ2-3; TRBD2 matches at 10 bases. The CDR3 is 18 amino acids. In germline, CDR1 is MGHRA, CDR2 YSYEKL. J was trimmed by 3 bases and V by 6 bases; bases with no gene match: 15. CDR3 in DNA: TGCGCCAGCAGAGGGCAAAATCTAGCGGGGGCCGGTACAGATACGCAGTATTTT. It encodes CASRGQNLAGAGTDTQYF.

The rearrangement uses TRBV5-5 and TRBJ2-5; 8 bases agree with TRBD1. Per the germline V gene, CDR1 is SGHKS and CDR2 is YYEKEE (reference sequence). The V and J ends lost 3 bases and 4 bases, in that order; junction bases with no gene match: 11. The CDR3 loop spans 16 amino acids. The CDR3 DNA reads TGTGCCAGCAGCTCGACAGGGGTAGGGGGGCTAGAGACCCAGTACTTC. Translating it yields CASSSTGVGGLETQYF.

This chain uses TRBV5-6 with TRBJ1-1, with 7 bases aligning to TRBD1. CDR1 SGHDT and CDR2 YYEEEE come from the germline V gene. This CDR3 contains 17 residues. The trim removed 1 base at V and 0 bases at J, leaving 9 bases unmatched. CDR3: CASSLWWTGSLNTEAFF. CDR3 nucleotides: TGTGCCAGCAGCTTGTGGTGGACAGGCTCCTTGAACACTGAAGCTTTCTTT. The variable domain in full, with the rest retrieved from reference TRBV5-6 and TRBJ1-1, is DAGVTQSPTHLIKTRGQQVTLRCSPKSGHDTVSWYQQALGQGPQFIFQYYEEEERQRGNFPDRFSGHQFPNYSSELNVNALLLGDSALYLCASSLWWTGSLNTEAFFGQGTRLTVV.

The chain couples TRBV6-1 to TRBJ2-7, with unresolved D. CDR1 is MNHNS and CDR2 is SASEGT in the germline V gene. Deletions cut 7 bases from V and 0 bases from J, with 16 bases between. This CDR3 contains 15 residues. CDR3 in amino acids: CASTVSVSTSYEQYF. For the CDR3, the DNA is TGTGCCAGCACAGTCTCAGTTAGCACCTCCTACGAGCAGTACTTC.

V gene TRBV14 combines with J gene TRBJ2-1; D gene unclear. The CDR3 contains 13 residues. Germline CDR1 SGHDN, CDR2 FVKESK. Trimming stripped 2 bases from V and 3 bases from J, with 5 bases between. CDR3 in amino acids: CASSQTGYNEQFF. CDR3 nucleotides: TGTGCCAGCAGCCAAACCGGCTACAATGAGCAGTTCTTC.